This entry features one T cell receptor beta chain sequence. Its matching antigen is unknown. The data belong to a study of shared clonotypes between healthy human individuals. Deep-level assay runs were performed. Genomic DNA belonging to each subset was distributed in equal measure over several immunoSEQ plates. Generated by immunoSEQ multiplex PCR, the TCRdb table keeps only in-frame clones and is missing some. Altogether more than 2,000,000 clones are present, about 92% being singletons, with the ten largest covering 0.39%. Findings of the study overall: Memory subsets generally showed smaller estimated richness than naive subsets did. An expected dependence of interdonor clonotype sharing on sequencing depth was noted.

Sequences were obtained from naive CD4+ T cells from PBMCs. Subset described: CD45RA+ positively selected. The sequence derives from a man between 18 and 29 years old in good health. Some clones in this sample may be carry-over from other donors' samples.

The CDR3 loop reads CASSSRLAGSSYNEQFF. The CDR3 nucleotides are TGCGCCAGCAGCTCCCGACTAGCGGGAAGCTCCTACAATGAGCAGTTCTTC. The V gene is TRBV5-1, the J gene TRBJ2-1, with TRBD2 matching over 11 bases. The J segment lost 0 bases and the V segment lost 3 bases, leaving 5 bases of the junction unmatched. The CDR3 runs to 17 residues. Germline V lookup: CDR1 SGHRS, CDR2 YFSETQ. Combining the CDR3 with reference TRBV5-1 and TRBJ2-1 gives the whole variable domain KAGVTQTPRYLIKTRGQQVTLSCSPISGHRSVSWYQQTPGQGLQFLFEYFSETQRNKGNFPGRFSGRQFSNSRSEMNVSTLELGDSALYLCASSSRLAGSSYNEQFFGPGTRLTVL.